The clone carrying this T cell receptor beta chain was detected only a few times. This specimen belongs to a study of blood T cell repertoires in COVID-19. Study at large: Collection of acute and convalescent COVID-19 samples took place in the United States, Italy and Spain. The cDNA or gDNA used as material had been derived from T cells, B-cell-depleted T cells, or PBMCs.

How the authors handled the data: Amplifying reference gene primers gave estimates of nucleated cell counts. Using immunoSEQ multiplex PCR, the repertoire was profiled, and TCRdb retains in-frame clones only, with some absent. The V and J calls and the clone size are those of that table, but D and trimming were determined from the DNA. The sample carries 200,000 to 300,000 clones, about 79% recorded once. CDR1 is SNHLY, CDR2 FYNNEI, per germline. This CDR3 spans 14 amino acids. J lost 1 base, V lost 6 bases, and 4 bases had no gene match. This clonotype was obtained from a woman of 80 years or more with acute or convalescent COVID-19. The sample comprised peripheral blood. The gene calls are TRBV2 and TRBJ2-3; 7 bases map to TRBD1. For the CDR3, the DNA is TGTGCCAGCAGAAGGGACAGCCGCACAGATACGCAGTATTTT. Its translation is CASRRDSRTDTQYF.